What follows are 31 T cell receptor beta chains derived from one specimen sequenced in a study of T cells in Graves' hyperthyroidism and ophthalmopathy. The CDR3 regions of TCR beta were amplified from RNA transcripts. A first-round RT-PCR of the TCR CDR3 used the HTBI primer set. A single record per CDR3 protein comes from TCRdb applying MiXCR to the multiplex PCR reads. The table has about 560,000 distinct CDR3 sequences, over 15% seen once. The sequenced material came from blood. The receptors were gathered from a woman between 18 and 29 years old with Graves' hyperthyroidism.

This clonotype was recorded at least ten times. The CDR3 DNA follows: TGTGCCAGCGGCGCAGGGAGGCCAGAGACCCAGTACTTC. It translates to CASGAGRPETQYF. This rearrangement joins TRBV2 to TRBJ2-5, with a tentative D call TRBD2 (6 bases). The CDR3 sequence is 13 residues long. Germline CDR1 reads SNHLY; CDR2 reads FYNNEI. V was cut by 8 bases and J by 4 bases, with 14 bases left in between.

This clonotype has just a few counts. The chain carries TRBV10-3 and TRBJ1-2; 11 nucleotides match TRBD1. Trimming took 3 bases from V and 7 from J; bases not matched to a gene: 7. Germline CDR1 ENHRY, CDR2 SYGVKD. CDR3 size: 15 residues. DNA for the CDR3: TGTGCCATCAGTGAAGGACAGGGGGCTTCTTTTGGCTACACCTTC. Protein: CAISEGQGASFGYTF.

This clonotype was detected many times. The gene calls are TRBV18 and TRBJ1-4, with a tentative D call TRBD1 (5 bases). The CDR3 has 14 amino acids. Trimming took off 2 bases at V and 2 bases at J, with 6 bases between the two ends. Germline V gene sequence: CDR1 KGHSH, CDR2 LQKENI. CDR3 residues: CASSPSGTNEKLFF. For the CDR3, the DNA is TGTGCCAGCTCACCATCAGGGACTAATGAAAAACTGTTTTTT.

This clonotype showed up many times. The chain carries TRBV28 and TRBJ2-2, with 8 bases identical to TRBD1. CDR1 is MDHEN and CDR2 is SYDVKM in the germline V gene. The CDR3 is 15 residues long. The J segment lost 5 bases and the V segment lost 4 bases, leaving 6 bases of the junction unmatched. The CDR3 coding sequence is TGTGCCAGCAGTTCAACCAGGACAGGGACCGGGGAGCTGTTTTTT. It is translated as CASSSTRTGTGELFF.

The genes are TRBV6-5 and TRBJ1-3; TRBD1 matches at 7 bases. V dropped 0 bases and J dropped 5; count of bases not matched to a gene: 4. The length of the CDR3 is 15 residues. In germline, CDR1 is MNHEY, CDR2 SVGAGI. The CDR3 protein is CASSYSRDSRNTIYF. CDR3 DNA sequence: TGTGCCAGCAGTTACTCCCGGGACAGTAGAAACACCATATATTTT.

The V gene is TRBV7-2, the J gene TRBJ1-1, with 8 positions matching TRBD1. V shed 5 bases, J shed 8 bases, and the junction held 4 bases outside the gene matches. The CDR3 is 12 amino acids. Germline lookup yields CDR1 SGHTA and CDR2 FQGNSA. The CDR3 loop is CASSPGGGEAFF. DNA for the CDR3: TGTGCCAGCAGCCCAGGGGGCGGGGAAGCTTTCTTT.

This clonotype was seen a handful of times. The chain recombines TRBV19 with TRBJ1-5; 7 bases are a match to TRBD1. Germline V lookup: CDR1 LNHDA, CDR2 SQIVND (reference sequence). V was clipped by 6 bases and J by 0 bases; unmatched bases: 5. The length of the CDR3 is 15 residues. CDR3 in DNA: TGTGCCAGTAGGACAGGGACTGATAGCAATCAGCCCCAGCATTTT. Its protein is CASRTGTDSNQPQHF.

The CDR3 DNA is TGTGCCAGCACCCGGACCGATGGAAACACCATATATTTT. Amino acids: CASTRTDGNTIYF. The V call is TRBV2, the J call TRBJ1-3; D is uncertain. V was shortened by 7 bases and J by 3 bases, with 10 bases between the two germline ends. Germline values: CDR1 SNHLY, CDR2 FYNNEI. CDR3 length: 13 residues.

Notes on this clonotype: A much larger clone is a single base away; this may be a read error. This chain joins TRBV5-1 and TRBJ2-7; TRBD1 aligns across 7 bases. The DNA end favors TRBJ2-1, so the J call may be wrong. Germline loops: CDR1 SGHRS, CDR2 YFSETQ. There are 15 residues in the CDR3. CDR3 DNA: TGCGCCAGCAGCTTGGAGGGACAGAGCTCCTACGAGCAGTTCTTC. Protein: CASSLEGQSSYEQFF.

This clonotype was counted ten times or more. The V call is TRBV12-3 or TRBV12-4, the J call TRBJ2-7; 14 bases map to TRBD2. Trimming took 4 bases from V and 6 from J; bases not matched to a gene: 8. The CDR3 has 16 amino acids. Written as DNA, the CDR3 is TGTGCCAGCAGTTCATGGACTAGCGGGGGGTGGTCCGAGCAGTACTTC. This gives the protein CASSSWTSGGWSEQYF.

This clonotype appeared many times. The chain employs TRBV29-1 and TRBJ1-1, with 7 nucleotides matching TRBD1. Looked up from germline, CDR1 is SQVTM and CDR2 is ANQGSEA. This CDR3 spans 13 amino acids. With 3 bases clipped from V and 1 base from J, the junction kept 2 bases outside the gene matches. Written as DNA, the CDR3 is TGCAGCGTTGACGGGACAGAGAACACTGAAGCTTTCTTT. Its protein is CSVDGTENTEAFF.

The CDR3 nucleotides read TGTGCCATCAGTGATGTAGGGACTAAACCATTCGGGCCCCAAGAGACCCAGTACTTC. This encodes CAISDVGTKPFGPQETQYF. The chain has TRBV10-3 and TRBJ2-5; 7 bases match TRBD2. V lost 3 bases and J lost 1; bases outside the gene matches: 17. This CDR3 region has 19 residues. Per germline, CDR1 ENHRY and CDR2 SYGVKD.

This clonotype has at least ten counts. CDR3 nucleotide sequence: TGTGCCAGCTCACCATTCAGGGGCACAGATACGCAGTATTTT. Its protein is CASSPFRGTDTQYF. The J gene is TRBJ2-3, the V gene TRBV18; possibly TRBD1 for D (5 bases). Trimming cost V 2 bases and J 1 base, with 7 bases left between them. The CDR3 contains 14 residues. Germline-derived CDR1 and CDR2 are KGHSH and LQKENI.

The V call is TRBV28, the J call TRBJ2-2; D unclear. CDR1 and CDR2 from the germline V gene are MDHEN and SYDVKM. The CDR3 totals 16 residues. V lost 3 bases and J 4 bases, leaving 15 bases between the germline ends. CDR3 bases: TGTGCCAGCAGTTTCGGACCGAACTTAGTCACCGGGGAGCTGTTTTTT. The encoded protein is CASSFGPNLVTGELFF.

This clonotype was recorded a few times. This chain links TRBV6-5 with TRBJ2-3, with 9 bases that match TRBD2. CDR1 is MNHEY and CDR2 is SVGAGI in the germline V gene. J lost 5 bases, V lost 2 bases, and 5 bases had no gene match. This CDR3 is built from 15 residues. The CDR3 nucleotides read TGTGCCAGCAGTTACGTGACTAGCGGTGGAGATACGCAGTATTTT. Translation: CASSYVTSGGDTQYF.

The chain carries TRBV20-1 and TRBJ2-6; D unresolved. CDR1 and CDR2 from the germline V gene are DFQATT and SNEGSKA (reference sequence). Trimming took off 6 bases at V and 4 bases at J, with 10 bases between the two ends. There are 13 residues in the CDR3. The CDR3 spells CSALENGANVLTF. The DNA of the CDR3 is TGCAGTGCGCTGGAAAACGGGGCCAACGTCCTGACTTTC.

The chain has TRBV6-2 or TRBV6-3 and TRBJ1-5; 7 nucleotides line up with TRBD1. J was trimmed by 6 bases and V by 5 bases; bases with no gene match: 1. This CDR3 is 12 amino acids long. CDR1 MNHEY and CDR2 SVGEGT come from the germline V gene. The CDR3 DNA follows: TGTGCCAGCAGTAGGGGGCGTCAGCCCCAGCATTTT. Its translation is CASSRGRQPQHF.

This clonotype was counted many times. This sequence joins TRBV10-1 and TRBJ2-1, with D possibly TRBD2 on 5 matching bases. V was cut by 0 bases and J by 8 bases, with 14 bases left in between. From germline, CDR1 is WNHNN and CDR2 SYGVQD (reference sequence). The length of the CDR3 is 15 residues. The CDR3 bases are TGCGCCAGCAGTGAGTCGTCAGGCGGGTGGTATGAGCAGTTCTTC. This codes for CASSESSGGWYEQFF.

This clonotype was counted only a few times. This rearrangement joins TRBV14 to TRBJ2-5; 8 bases line up with TRBD2. After removal of 3 bases from V and 5 bases from J, the junction contained 8 bases not matched to a gene. The CDR3 length is 15 residues. Germline loops: CDR1 SGHDN, CDR2 FVKESK. Here the CDR3 DNA reads TGTGCCAGCAGCCAGCGAAGCGGGGGCACGGAGACCCAGTACTTC. Its protein product is CASSQRSGGTETQYF.

On this clonotype itself: One junction end disagrees with the germline gene, perhaps due to a read error. The chain's CDR3 is CANSLGQMNTEAFF. CDR3 nucleotides: TGTGCCAACAGCTTAGGTCAGATGAACACTGAAGCTTTCTTT. The V call is TRBV7-2, the J call TRBJ1-1; D is uncertain. The V gene's germline CDR1 is SGHTA and CDR2 FQGNSA. CDR3 length: 14 residues.

This clonotype was seen ten or more times. The rearrangement joins TRBV11-2 to TRBJ2-1; 8 bases are shared with TRBD1. Per germline, CDR1 SGHAT and CDR2 FQNNGV. The junction had 11 bases not matched to a gene; V was cut back by 3 bases and J by 4 bases. The CDR3 loop spans 17 amino acids. Here the CDR3 DNA reads TGTGCCAGCAGCTTGGGGACAGGTCTGGCAAAATACAATGAGCAGTTCTTC. Translated: CASSLGTGLAKYNEQFF.

This clonotype was recorded a few times. V and J are TRBV15 and TRBJ2-4, with 9 bases fitting TRBD1. Germline CDR1 is LNHNV and CDR2 is YYDKDF (reference sequence). There are 17 residues in the CDR3. V lost 1 base and J lost 3; bases outside the gene matches: 7. The CDR3 sequence: CATSRGSGQGNKNIQYF. The CDR3 DNA reads as TGTGCCACCAGCAGAGGTTCGGGACAGGGTAACAAAAACATTCAGTACTTC.

This clonotype has only a few counts. This chain links TRBV7-2 with TRBJ2-1; 7 bases map to TRBD1. V was pared by 3 bases and J by 0 bases, with 2 bases of the junction left unmatched. CDR1 is SGHTA and CDR2 is FQGNSA in the germline V gene. The CDR3 has 15 amino acids. Written as DNA, the CDR3 is TGTGCCAGCAGCTTCGCAGGGGGCTCCTACAATGAGCAGTTCTTC. This translates into CASSFAGGSYNEQFF.

This clonotype showed up just a few times. The chain has TRBV7-9 and TRBJ2-1; TRBD2 aligns across 7 bases. Germline V gene sequence: CDR1 SEHNR, CDR2 FQNEAQ (reference sequence). The ends lost 7 bases at V and 2 bases at J; junction bases unmatched: 11. This CDR3 comprises 16 residues. The CDR3 sequence: CASTLSQRGTYNEQFF. Written as DNA, the CDR3 is TGTGCCAGCACACTCTCCCAGCGGGGCACCTACAATGAGCAGTTCTTC.

There are a few counts of this clonotype. V usage is TRBV6-1 and J usage is TRBJ1-2; D is ambiguous. The CDR3 runs to 16 residues. Looked up from germline, CDR1 is MNHNS and CDR2 is SASEGT. V was trimmed by 0 bases and J by 11 bases, leaving 22 bases between them. Written as DNA, the CDR3 is TGTGCCAGCAGTGAAGCCGGCTCAAGTTCGGTATTTGTGTACACCTTC. Translated: CASSEAGSSSVFVYTF.

The chain employs TRBV7-8 and TRBJ1-5; D is undetermined. Trimming pared 8 bases from V and 7 bases from J, leaving 18 bases between. The length of the CDR3 is 14 residues. The germline V gene encodes CDR1 SGHVS and CDR2 FQNEAQ. Here the CDR3 DNA reads TGTGCCAGCCCCGAAACCGGTCAAAGACAGCCCCAGCATTTT. Translating it yields CASPETGQRQPQHF. Complete variable domain (other parts from reference TRBV7-8 and TRBJ1-5): GAGVSQSPRYKVAKRGQDVALRCDPISGHVSLFWYQQALGQGPEFLTYFQNEAQLDKSGLPSDRFFAERPEGSVSTLKIQRTQQEDSAVYLCASPETGQRQPQHFGDGTRLSIL.

This clonotype was found a few times. This chain links TRBV7-9 with TRBJ2-7; 7 positions agree with TRBD2. Germline V gene data show CDR1 as SEHNR and CDR2 as FQNEAQ (reference sequence). This CDR3 spans 15 amino acids. With V trimmed by 7 bases and J by 3 bases, 12 bases remained unmatched. The CDR3 DNA reads TGTGCCAGCATCGCCGGGGGAGGGACCTACTACGAGCAGTACTTC. Residues: CASIAGGGTYYEQYF.

This clonotype was picked up a small number of times. The chain couples TRBV30 to TRBJ1-5; unclear D gene. From germline, CDR1 is GTSNPN and CDR2 SVGIG (reference sequence). This CDR3 spans 13 amino acids. V gave up 2 bases and J gave up 5 bases, with 10 bases separating them. The CDR3 DNA sequence: TGTGCCTGGAGTTTTTCTTTGGATCAGCCCCAGCATTTT. Protein: CAWSFSLDQPQHF.

Ten or more counts support this clonotype. The chain is built from TRBV20-1 and TRBJ2-7; 11 bases align to TRBD2. CDR1 is DFQATT, CDR2 SNEGSKA, per germline (reference sequence). The CDR3 sequence is 14 residues long. J was trimmed by 5 bases and V by 6 bases; bases with no gene match: 9. In DNA form, the CDR3 reads TGCAGTGCCCATGATGGGACTAGCGGAGACGAGCAGTACTTC. Its protein product is CSAHDGTSGDEQYF.

The sample holds many counts of this clonotype. The chain employs TRBV28 and TRBJ1-5; no clear D gene. V was cut by 8 bases and J by 3 bases, with 8 bases left in between. CDR3 length: 12 amino acids. Germline CDR1 MDHEN, CDR2 SYDVKM. The CDR3 loop reads CASLDSNQPQHF. The CDR3 DNA follows: TGTGCCAGCCTAGATTCCAATCAGCCCCAGCATTTT.

This clonotype was detected many times. This chain connects TRBV20-1 to TRBJ2-3, with 8 nucleotides matching TRBD2. Trimming removed 6 bases from V and 6 bases from J; junction bases left unmatched: 11. The CDR3 is 14 amino acids. Germline CDR1 DFQATT, CDR2 SNEGSKA (reference sequence). As DNA, the CDR3 is TGCAGTGCAAGAATAGCGGGAAGGATGGATACGCAGTATTTT. This translates into CSARIAGRMDTQYF.